The source of this TCR beta chain is a study of shared clonotypes between healthy human individuals. In the naive CD8 group, cells lacked CD45RO and were positively selected for CCR7, so terminally differentiated effector memory CD45RA+ cells were left out. This table comes from immunoSEQ multiplex PCR, and its TCRdb copy is limited to in-frame clones, with some not included. The table lists roughly 2.1 million clones, 90% to 95% of them singletons. This CDR3 has 15 residues. V shed 1 base and J shed 4 bases, with 11 bases lying between them. CDR1 and CDR2 (germline): MNHNS, SASEGT. The receptor was derived from a man between 18 and 35 years old in good health. Some clones in this sample may be carry-over from other donors' samples. The source material was naive CD8+ T cells from PBMCs. V gene TRBV6-1 combines with J gene TRBJ1-3; no reliable D call. The CDR3 loop is CASSEVPDWGNTIYF. CDR3 nucleotide sequence: TGTGCCAGCAGTGAAGTCCCCGACTGGGGAAACACCATATATTTT.